The 22 T cell receptor beta chains below all came from one sample that was sequenced in a study of shared clonotypes between healthy human individuals. Naive CD8 populations comprised CD45RO-negative cells positively selected for CCR7, excluding terminally differentiated effector memory CD45RA+ cells. The method was immunoSEQ multiplex PCR; TCRdb's version includes in-frame clones alone and lacks a portion of them. This sample has under 2,000,000 clones, with roughly 94% found just once. Sequencing input: naive CD8+ T cells sorted from blood. All receptors come from a man younger than 30 in good health.

To note about this clone: The sample carries other DNA sequences with the same CDR3. The rearrangement links TRBV4-1 to TRBJ2-7; 8 bases fit TRBD1. The CDR3 totals 15 residues. Germline CDR1 MGHRA, CDR2 YSYEKL. V was clipped by 4 bases and J by 4 bases; unmatched bases: 9. The CDR3 loop reads CASSPGQGGSYEQYF. The CDR3 DNA reads TGCGCCAGCAGCCCCGGACAGGGCGGCTCGTACGAGCAGTACTTC.

There are a few counts of this clone. The chain uses TRBV4-1 and TRBJ1-5; TRBD1 is a possible D gene (5 bases). Germline V gene lookup returns CDR1 MGHRA and CDR2 YSYEKL. The CDR3 is 16 amino acids. V dropped 1 base and J dropped 4 bases, with 14 bases sitting between them. CDR3 DNA sequence: TGCGCCAGCAGCCAAGCCTCCCCCGACAGTAATCAGCCCCAGCATTTT. This sequence encodes CASSQASPDSNQPQHF.

The CDR3 DNA reads as TGTGCCAGCAGCTTAATAGGACAGGGGACAAGAGAGCAGTTCTTC. Protein sequence: CASSLIGQGTREQFF. The chain has TRBV11-2 and TRBJ2-1, with 9 bases identical to TRBD1. This CDR3 region has 15 residues. The junction had 9 bases not matched to a gene; V was cut back by 2 bases and J by 10 bases. Germline V gives CDR1 SGHAT, CDR2 FQNNGV.

A word on this clone: Additional DNA sequences in this sample encode the identical CDR3. The chain combines TRBV27 with TRBJ1-5; no reliable D call. Germline-derived CDR1 and CDR2 are MNHEY and SMNVEV (reference sequence). CDR3 length: 15 residues. Trimming took 0 bases from V and 1 from J, leaving 7 bases between them. The CDR3 coding sequence is TGTGCCAGCAGTTTATCGAGCGGGAGCAATCAGCCCCAGCATTTT. Amino acid sequence: CASSLSSGSNQPQHF.

The chain joins TRBV9 to TRBJ2-7; 10 bases match TRBD1. Germline V gene sequence: CDR1 SGDLS, CDR2 YYNGEE. This CDR3 is 13 amino acids long. The J segment lost 6 bases and the V segment lost 3 bases, leaving 3 bases of the junction unmatched. The CDR3 sequence: CASSAGTGAEQYF. CDR3 nucleotide sequence: TGTGCCAGCAGCGCCGGGACAGGGGCCGAGCAGTACTTC.

The chain links TRBV6-1 to TRBJ2-3; 8 nucleotides line up with TRBD2. The CDR3 has 14 residues. The V and J ends lost 8 bases and 2 bases, in that order; junction bases with no gene match: 6. The germline CDR1 and CDR2 sequences are MNHNS and SASEGT. The CDR3 is CASGRGLDTDTQYF. CDR3 bases: TGTGCCAGCGGTAGGGGACTAGACACAGATACGCAGTATTTT.

The V and J genes are TRBV29-1 and TRBJ2-2, with 8 bases identical to TRBD1. Germline CDR1 SQVTM, CDR2 ANQGSEA. After removal of 7 bases from V and 2 bases from J, the junction contained 24 bases not matched to a gene. The CDR3 covers 20 residues. In DNA, the CDR3 is TGCAGCGGCTTTTTCTCTGGACAGGGTGAGGATAGGGCAAACACCGGGGAGCTGTTTTTT. Its translation: CSGFFSGQGEDRANTGELFF.

In nucleotides, the CDR3 is TGTGCCTGGATTCCGGGACAGGGGTTAGATACGCAGTATTTT. Its translation is CAWIPGQGLDTQYF. The V gene is TRBV30, the J gene TRBJ2-3; 10 positions match TRBD1. The length of the CDR3 is 14 residues. V was pared by 4 bases and J by 5 bases, with 6 bases of the junction left unmatched. The V gene's germline CDR1 is GTSNPN and CDR2 SVGIG (reference sequence).

The chain links TRBV7-2 to TRBJ2-7, with TRBD2 as a possible D gene (6 bases). The CDR3 runs 15 residues. Germline-derived CDR1 and CDR2 are SGHTA and FQGNSA. V shed 1 base and J shed 1 base, with 11 bases lying between them. CDR3 residues: CASSLGRDSSYEQYF. The CDR3 DNA is TGTGCCAGCAGCTTAGGTCGGGACTCTTCCTACGAGCAGTACTTC.

This chain joins TRBV4-3 and TRBJ2-2; no definite D call. Trimming removed 1 base from V and 7 bases from J, with 7 bases in between. Germline CDR1 reads LGHNA; CDR2 reads YSLEER. The CDR3 covers 13 residues. Written as DNA, the CDR3 is TGCGCCAGCAGCCAAGGCTTTGGCGGGGAGCTGTTTTTT. It translates to CASSQGFGGELFF.

The J gene is TRBJ2-1, the V gene TRBV11-2; 11 positions agree with TRBD2. Germline assignment: CDR1 SGHAT and CDR2 FQNNGV. This CDR3 spans 18 amino acids. Trimming at V came to 1 base and at J to 8 bases, leaving 13 bases not matched to a gene. CDR3 DNA: TGTGCCAGCAGCTTAGTTGGGGAGGGGACTAGCGGTTACGATGAGCAGTTCTTC. This sequence encodes CASSLVGEGTSGYDEQFF.

The chain has TRBV23-1 and TRBJ2-7; D remains unclear. TRBV23-1 is reported as an ORF; its role is uncertain. V lost 3 bases, J lost 3 bases, and 9 bases lay in between. CDR3 length equals 13 residues. CDR3: CASSHEVNYEQYF. DNA of the CDR3: TGCGCCAGCAGTCACGAGGTAAACTACGAGCAGTACTTC.

This chain's CDR3 is CASSSGTEYQPQHF. The CDR3 nucleotides are TGTGCCAGCAGCTCCGGGACAGAATATCAGCCCCAGCATTTT. J is TRBJ1-5 and V is TRBV5-5; 7 positions match TRBD1. Germline CDR1 and CDR2: SGHKS and YYEKEE (reference sequence). There are 14 residues in the CDR3. The J segment lost 5 bases and the V segment lost 3 bases, leaving 5 bases of the junction unmatched.

The chain joins TRBV11-2 to TRBJ2-5; 9 bases fit TRBD2. Unmatched junction bases numbered 8, after V lost 11 bases and J lost 7 bases. Germline V lookup: CDR1 SGHAT, CDR2 FQNNGV. The CDR3 loop spans 12 amino acids. In nucleotides, the CDR3 is TGTGCCGCTAGCGGGGAGGAGGGGACCCAGTACTTC. It encodes CAASGEEGTQYF. The whole variable domain, remainder taken from reference TRBV11-2 and TRBJ2-5, is EAGVAQSPRYKIIEKRQSVAFWCNPISGHATLYWYQQILGQGPKLLIQFQNNGVVDDSQLPKDRFSAERLKGVDSTLKIQPAKLEDSAVYLCAASGEEGTQYFGPGTRLLVL.

The chain links TRBV27 to TRBJ1-2; 7 bases align to TRBD1. Germline values: CDR1 MNHEY, CDR2 SMNVEV (reference sequence). CDR3 length: 16 residues. With 3 bases clipped from V and 2 bases from J, the junction kept 9 bases outside the gene matches. DNA of the CDR3: TGTGCCAGCAGTTTGGGTGCCCAGGGGGGGAACTATGGCTACACCTTC. It is translated as CASSLGAQGGNYGYTF.

The V and J genes are TRBV4-1 and TRBJ2-3, with D unclear. The germline V and J ends were trimmed by 0 bases and 9 bases, with 7 bases remaining between them. The germline CDR1 and CDR2 sequences are MGHRA and YSYEKL. The CDR3 is made up of 12 amino acids. The CDR3 region is CASSQDRATQYF. In DNA form, the CDR3 reads TGCGCCAGCAGCCAAGATCGTGCGACGCAGTATTTT.

In the case of this clone: Germline is not matched at one junction end, which may reflect a read error. The rearrangement joins TRBV7-7 to TRBJ2-3, with 7 bases identical to TRBD2. The CDR3 consists of 20 residues. Germline assignment: CDR1 SSHAT and CDR2 FNYEAQ (reference sequence). CDR3 loop: CASSLAPSRAGAPFTDTQYF. The DNA of the CDR3 is TGTGCTAGCAGCTTAGCACCCAGTCGCGCGGGAGCCCCCTTCACAGATACGCAGTATTTT.

V and J are TRBV15 and TRBJ1-1, with no clear D. The germline V gene has CDR1 LNHNV and CDR2 YYDKDF (reference sequence). V gave up 6 bases and J gave up 1 base, with 12 bases separating them. The CDR3 length is 14 residues. For the CDR3, the DNA is TGTGCCACCAGTCCCTTTGGGGAGAACACTGAAGCTTTCTTT. This codes for CATSPFGENTEAFF.

The chain carries TRBV19 and TRBJ2-7; 7 bases match TRBD2. The CDR3 length is 15 residues. Germline CDR1 LNHDA, CDR2 SQIVND (reference sequence). V shed 3 bases, J shed 2 bases, and the junction held 7 bases outside the gene matches. The CDR3 here is CASSMKKGGTYEQYF. The DNA of the CDR3 is TGTGCCAGTAGTATGAAAAAGGGAGGGACCTACGAGCAGTACTTC. Using reference TRBV19 and TRBJ2-7 for the parts outside the CDR3, the full variable domain is DGGITQSPKYLFRKEGQNVTLSCEQNLNHDAMYWYRQDPGQGLRLIYYSQIVNDFQKGDIAEGYSVSREKKESFPLTVTSAQKNPTAFYLCASSMKKGGTYEQYFGPGTRLTVT.

Note on this clone: Other DNA sequences in the sample encode the same CDR3. V is TRBV11-2 and J is TRBJ2-7, with D perhaps TRBD1 (6 bases). This CDR3 contains 14 residues. The ends were cut back, 4 bases at V and 3 bases at J, with 13 bases in the middle. Germline-derived CDR1 and CDR2 are SGHAT and FQNNGV. CDR3 sequence reads: CASSSPGTSYEQYF. The CDR3 DNA reads as TGTGCCAGCAGCTCCCCCGGGACAAGCTACGAGCAGTACTTC.

The chain joins TRBV27 to TRBJ2-3, with D perhaps given as TRBD1 or TRBD2 (5 bases each). Between the trimmed V and J ends, which lost 3 bases and 1 base, there was a span of 11 bases. From germline, CDR1 is MNHEY and CDR2 SMNVEV (reference sequence). This CDR3 comprises 15 residues. This chain's CDR3 is CASSFEVGGTDTQYF. The CDR3 DNA reads TGTGCCAGCAGTTTTGAGGTGGGGGGCACAGATACGCAGTATTTT.

The rearrangement uses TRBV2 and TRBJ1-4, with D unresolved. This CDR3 has 16 amino acids. The germline gives CDR1 SNHLY, CDR2 FYNNEI. V lost 3 bases, J lost 8 bases, and 19 bases lay in between. CDR3 in amino acids: CASSETRALGMEKLFF. The CDR3 DNA is TGTGCCAGCAGTGAGACGCGGGCGTTAGGAATGGAAAAACTGTTTTTT.